One and the same sample provided the 4 T cell receptor beta chains below, sequenced in a study of cytomegalovirus exposure and HLA in healthy donors. It was with 60 Vbeta and 13 Jbeta primers that the PCR ran. TCRdb's copy holds only in-frame clones and misses some; the assay was immunoSEQ multiplex PCR. Of 120,000 or so clones in the sample, approximately 83% were seen once. The sequenced material came from PBMCs. These receptors came from a woman aged 40 to 50 in good health and CMV-seropositive.

The CDR3 protein is CASSEGNSGANVLTF. CDR3 in DNA: TGTGCCAGCAGTGAGGGCAACTCTGGGGCCAACGTCCTGACTTTC. The chain employs TRBV6-4 and TRBJ2-6; D remains unclear. This CDR3 region has 15 residues. Trimming removed 3 bases at V and 0 bases at J, with 6 bases between. CDR1 and CDR2 (germline): MRHNA, SNTAGT.

V usage is TRBV28 and J usage is TRBJ1-1, with 10 bases aligning to TRBD1. Germline CDR1 and CDR2: MDHEN and SYDVKM. This CDR3 has 16 amino acids. Trimming took 5 bases from V and 4 from J; bases not matched to a gene: 10. The CDR3 sequence: CASSIMTGGEGTEAFF. Written as DNA, the CDR3 is TGTGCCAGCAGTATCATGACAGGGGGCGAGGGCACTGAAGCTTTCTTT.

For this clone: Other nucleotide sequences in the sample specify the same CDR3. The rearrangement links TRBV18 to TRBJ1-5; 7 nucleotides align to TRBD1. CDR3 length equals 14 residues. Germline loops: CDR1 KGHSH, CDR2 LQKENI. J gave up 2 bases and V 3 bases, and 1 base lay outside the gene matches. The CDR3 reads CASSPQGGNQPQHF. CDR3 coding DNA: TGTGCCAGCTCACCGCAGGGGGGCAATCAGCCCCAGCATTTT.

This sequence joins TRBV5-6 and TRBJ2-7, with D tentatively TRBD2 (5 bases). CDR1 and CDR2 from the germline V gene are SGHDT and YYEEEE. The V end lost 5 bases, the J end lost 1 base, and 16 bases lay between the germline ends. The CDR3 contains 15 residues. CDR3 loop: CASRGDKLLSYEQYF. CDR3 in DNA: TGTGCCAGCAGGGGAGACAAATTGTTATCCTACGAGCAGTACTTC.